The T cell receptor (beta chain) under discussion was sequenced for a study of blood T cells in healthy people across ages. This clonotype was counted a few times. Germline loops: CDR1 SGHTA, CDR2 FQGNSA. CDR3 length: 17 residues. V trimming: 3 bases; J trimming: 2 bases; junction bases outside the gene matches: 11. The use of a sample-barcoded 5' primer and a J-beta primer mix characterized a second PCR of roughly 7 to 11 cycles. Each CDR3 protein gets one entry after TCRdb re-called the 5' RACE reads with MiXCR. The sample shows approximately 730,000 distinct CDR3 sequences, about 53% of them seen only once.

The receptor's source is a man older than 75 in good health. Sequencing was done on a sample of blood. V is TRBV7-2 and J is TRBJ2-3, with 7 positions matching TRBD2. DNA for the CDR3: TGTGCCAGCAGCTTCCGGTCGACCAGCGGGAACACAGATACGCAGTATTTT. This translates into CASSFRSTSGNTDTQYF.